The 32 T cell receptor beta chains in this list originate from one sample, sequenced in a study of T cells expressing NK-cell markers. After re-calling the 5' RACE reads, TCRdb lists one entry per CDR3 protein, DNA absent. The sample table sets out approximately 150,000 distinct CDR3 sequences. The specimen was blood T cells: a sorted CD56 or NKG2C T cell subset, CD4+ or CD8+ T cells, or bulk PBMC T cells (not recorded which). The origin of the receptors is a woman between 18 and 69 years old in good health.

The J gene is TRBJ1-5, the V gene TRBV7-2; TCRdb indicates TRBD1, and absent DNA this call remains unverified. Germline loops: CDR1 SGHTA, CDR2 FQGNSA. This CDR3 comprises 14 residues. The CDR3 reads CASSFGTGEQPQHF.

The chain employs TRBV7-8 and TRBJ2-7; TCRdb names TRBD2, which stays unverified in the absence of DNA. Germline CDR1 and CDR2: SGHVS and FQNEAQ. The CDR3 length is 15 residues. CDR3 sequence reads: CASRVLVGRRYEQYF.

The rearrangement joins TRBV6-5 to TRBJ2-7; the TRBD2 assignment by TCRdb is unverifiable without DNA. Germline assignment: CDR1 MNHEY and CDR2 SVGAGI. This CDR3 has 11 residues. The CDR3 reads CASARELEEYF.

The chain couples TRBV5-1 to TRBJ2-7; checking the TCRdb D call of TRBD2 is not possible without DNA. From germline, CDR1 is SGHRS and CDR2 YFSETQ. This CDR3 has 14 amino acids. This CDR3 is CASSLAGLENEQYF.

This sequence joins TRBV12-3 or TRBV12-4 and TRBJ1-2. The CDR3 contains 14 residues. Here the CDR3 reads CASSFGSFGYGYTF.

CDR3 residues: CASRPSGTTSTDTQYF. The chain is built from TRBV12-3 or TRBV12-4 and TRBJ2-3; the TCRdb D gene call, TRBD2, has no DNA to confirm it. The CDR3 totals 16 residues.

The genes are TRBV29-1 and TRBJ2-1; lacking DNA, the TRBD1 call made by TCRdb goes unchecked. Germline values: CDR1 SQVTM, CDR2 ANQGSEA. This CDR3 contains 11 residues. CDR3 sequence reads: CSVFGPDEQFF.

The chain has TRBV12-3 or TRBV12-4 and TRBJ2-2. The CDR3 is 12 residues long. This chain's CDR3 is CATWLNTGELFF.

V usage is TRBV5-1 and J usage is TRBJ2-2; TCRdb's assignment of TRBD1 cannot be checked, as there is no DNA. The CDR3 covers 14 residues. Looked up from germline, CDR1 is SGHRS and CDR2 is YFSETQ. The chain's CDR3 is CASSGAIRSGELFF.

The chain employs TRBV24-1 and TRBJ2-7; TCRdb selects TRBD1, and the lack of DNA leaves this call unchecked. Germline V lookup: CDR1 KGHDR, CDR2 SFDVKD. This CDR3 is 14 amino acids long. The CDR3 protein is CATSPTGTGTEQYF.

J is TRBJ1-4 and V is TRBV2; the TCRdb call, TRBD1, lacks DNA for checking. Germline V gives CDR1 SNHLY, CDR2 FYNNEI. The CDR3 spans 14 residues. The chain's CDR3 is CASSDGQLFGAVFF.

The chain links TRBV2 to TRBJ2-1; the TCRdb D gene call, TRBD1, has no DNA to confirm it. This CDR3 is built from 13 residues. In germline, CDR1 is SNHLY, CDR2 FYNNEI. This CDR3 is CASPPVGSDEQFF. Filled out from reference TRBV2 and TRBJ2-1, the complete variable domain reads EPEVTQTPSHQVTQMGQEVILRCVPISNHLYFYWYRQILGQKVEFLVSFYNNEISEKSEIFDDQFSVERPDGSNFTLKIRSTKLEDSAMYFCASPPVGSDEQFFGPGTRLTVL.

The rearrangement uses TRBV5-1 and TRBJ2-7; there is no DNA to check the TCRdb D call of TRBD2. This CDR3 is built from 14 residues. Germline values: CDR1 SGHRS, CDR2 YFSETQ. CDR3 loop: CASSFLTTGYEQYF.

The chain carries TRBV20-1 and TRBJ1-1; the D call from TCRdb, TRBD1, cannot be confirmed without DNA. The V gene's germline CDR1 is DFQATT and CDR2 SNEGSKA (reference sequence). The CDR3 spans 13 residues. CDR3 residues: CSADEGARTEAFF.

CDR3 in amino acids: CASSFGTTNQPQHF. V is TRBV12-3 or TRBV12-4 and J is TRBJ1-5; the D call from TCRdb, TRBD1, cannot be confirmed without DNA. This CDR3 is 14 amino acids long.

The chain recombines TRBV10-3 with TRBJ1-3. The length of the CDR3 is 15 residues. CDR1 is ENHRY and CDR2 is SYGVKD in the germline V gene. The chain's CDR3 is CAISEGRLSGNTIYF.

This rearrangement joins TRBV12-3 or TRBV12-4 to TRBJ2-2; TCRdb returns TRBD2, unconfirmable since there is no DNA. The CDR3 runs to 17 residues. The CDR3 region is CASSRPSGKTNTGELFF.

This chain joins TRBV20-1 and TRBJ2-5; lacking DNA, the TRBD1 call made by TCRdb goes unchecked. The germline V gene has CDR1 DFQATT and CDR2 SNEGSKA (reference sequence). The CDR3 loop spans 13 amino acids. This CDR3 is CSSPGGNQETQYF.

The V call is TRBV20-1, the J call TRBJ1-4. Germline V lookup: CDR1 DFQATT, CDR2 SNEGSKA (reference sequence). CDR3 length equals 13 residues. Here the CDR3 reads CSASLGFNEKLFF.

V gene TRBV19 combines with J gene TRBJ2-2; TCRdb proposes TRBD1, but this gene call is untestable without DNA. CDR3 length: 14 residues. CDR1 is LNHDA and CDR2 is SQIVND in the germline V gene (reference sequence). The CDR3: CASSLTENTGELFF.

The CDR3 loop is CASSQGSLAVQETQYF. The chain has TRBV3-1 and TRBJ2-5; without DNA, the TCRdb call of TRBD2 cannot be checked. This CDR3 is built from 16 residues. Per the germline V gene, CDR1 is LGHDT and CDR2 is YNNKEL (reference sequence).

This chain joins TRBV3-1 and TRBJ2-1; TCRdb picks TRBD2, but there is no DNA to check that call. This CDR3 contains 14 residues. Germline V gene data show CDR1 as LGHDT and CDR2 as YNNKEL (reference sequence). CDR3 loop: CASSQVREGNEQFF.

The chain carries TRBV12-3 or TRBV12-4 and TRBJ2-1. The CDR3 loop spans 16 amino acids. CDR3 residues: CASSYIGVLADNEQFF.

The chain couples TRBV5-1 to TRBJ1-4. Germline V lookup: CDR1 SGHRS, CDR2 YFSETQ. The CDR3 contains 14 residues. CDR3 protein: CASSLTQSREKLFF.

This sequence joins TRBV2 and TRBJ2-2. Germline assignment: CDR1 SNHLY and CDR2 FYNNEI. CDR3 length: 14 amino acids. The CDR3 loop reads CASSGSRNTGELFF.

The chain carries TRBV28 and TRBJ1-2. The germline V gene encodes CDR1 MDHEN and CDR2 SYDVKM. The length of the CDR3 is 13 residues. This CDR3 is CASSRQGGYGYTF.

The rearrangement links TRBV5-4 to TRBJ2-5; absent DNA, TCRdb's TRBD1 call cannot be checked. CDR1 SGHNT and CDR2 YYREEE come from the germline V gene (reference sequence). This CDR3 is built from 16 residues. The CDR3 loop reads CASSTGQGSLSETQYF.

The chain recombines TRBV20-1 with TRBJ2-1; there is no DNA to check the TCRdb D call of TRBD1. Germline assignment: CDR1 DFQATT and CDR2 SNEGSKA (reference sequence). This CDR3 is 12 amino acids long. The CDR3 loop is CSARDRADEQFF.

This chain joins TRBV3-1 and TRBJ2-7; TCRdb reports TRBD2, a call that lacks DNA to check it against. The CDR3 spans 16 residues. Germline lookup yields CDR1 LGHDT and CDR2 YNNKEL (reference sequence). CDR3 sequence reads: CASSQEGWREYHEQYF.

The chain uses TRBV5-1 and TRBJ2-3; TCRdb's assignment of TRBD2 cannot be checked, as there is no DNA. This CDR3 has 15 amino acids. Germline V gene data show CDR1 as SGHRS and CDR2 as YFSETQ. CDR3 in amino acids: CASSSGPLGPDTQYF.

The chain is built from TRBV20-1 and TRBJ2-7. CDR1 is DFQATT, CDR2 SNEGSKA, per germline (reference sequence). CDR3 length equals 13 residues. The CDR3 loop is CSASGQSSYEQYF.

The gene calls are TRBV6-5 and TRBJ2-1; as DNA is missing, the TRBD2 call by TCRdb cannot be tested. CDR1 and CDR2 from the germline V gene are MNHEY and SVGAGI. This CDR3 comprises 15 residues. This CDR3 reads CASSYSEILANEQFF.